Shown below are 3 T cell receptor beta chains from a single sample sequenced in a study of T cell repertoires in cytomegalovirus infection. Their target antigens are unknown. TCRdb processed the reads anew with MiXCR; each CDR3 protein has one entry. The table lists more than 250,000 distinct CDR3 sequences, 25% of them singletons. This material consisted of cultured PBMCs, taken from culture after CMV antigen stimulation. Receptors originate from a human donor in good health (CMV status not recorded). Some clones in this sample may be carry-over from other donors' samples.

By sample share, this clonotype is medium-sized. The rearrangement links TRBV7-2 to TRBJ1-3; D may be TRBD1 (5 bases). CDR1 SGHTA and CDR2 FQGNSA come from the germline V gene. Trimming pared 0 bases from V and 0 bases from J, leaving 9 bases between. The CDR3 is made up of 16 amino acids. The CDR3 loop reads CASSLAGTHSGNTIYF. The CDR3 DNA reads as TGTGCCAGCAGCTTAGCCGGGACCCACTCTGGAAACACCATATATTTT.

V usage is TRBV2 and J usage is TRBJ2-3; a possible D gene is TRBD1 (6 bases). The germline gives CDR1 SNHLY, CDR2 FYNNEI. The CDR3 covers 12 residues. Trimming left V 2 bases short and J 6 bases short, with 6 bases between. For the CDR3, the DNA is TGTGCCAGCAGTGAACAGGGGGATACGCAGTATTTT. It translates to CASSEQGDTQYF.

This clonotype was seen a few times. The CDR3 protein is CASSPGSPVYEQYV. The CDR3 DNA sequence: TGTGCCAGCAGCCCGGGATCCCCAGTCTACGAGCAGTACGTC. The V and J genes are TRBV11-2 and TRBJ2-7, with a possible D match to TRBD2 (5 bases). V shed 5 bases and J shed 3 bases, with 14 bases lying between them. CDR1 SGHAT and CDR2 FQNNGV come from the germline V gene. The CDR3 runs 14 residues.